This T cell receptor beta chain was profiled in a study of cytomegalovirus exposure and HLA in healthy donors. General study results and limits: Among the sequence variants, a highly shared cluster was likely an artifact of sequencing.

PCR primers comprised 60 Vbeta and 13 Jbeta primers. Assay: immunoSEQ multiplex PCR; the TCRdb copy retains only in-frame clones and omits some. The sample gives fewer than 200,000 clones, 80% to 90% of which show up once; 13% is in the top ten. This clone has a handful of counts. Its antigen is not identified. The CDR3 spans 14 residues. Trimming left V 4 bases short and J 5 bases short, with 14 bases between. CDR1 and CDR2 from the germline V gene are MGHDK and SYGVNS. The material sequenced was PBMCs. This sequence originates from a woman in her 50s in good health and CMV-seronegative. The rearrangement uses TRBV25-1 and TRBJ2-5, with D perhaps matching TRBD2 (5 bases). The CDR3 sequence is CASSVYSGVETQYF. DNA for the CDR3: TGTGCCAGCAGTGTCTACTCCGGGGTGGAGACCCAGTACTTC.